The clone carrying this T cell receptor (beta chain) has at least ten counts. What it binds is unknown. The data belong to a study of identical twins. The donor group consisted entirely of healthy Caucasians. General study points: Interpretation of the results relied on cross-sectional statistical analysis and not on following the same donors. Memory repertoires showed no such pattern, whereas abundant cord blood beta clonotypes carried fewer insertions. Within beta out-of-frame sequences, the excess sharing observed between twins was weaker.

TCRdb fed the 5' RACE reads into MiXCR, producing one record per CDR3 protein. The sample lists a few hundred thousand distinct CDR3 sequences, 8% to 11% occurring once. Trimming pared 0 bases from V and 7 bases from J, leaving 27 bases between. The CDR3 spans 20 residues. Germline loops: CDR1 MNHEY, CDR2 SVGEGT. The gene calls are TRBV6-2 or TRBV6-3 and TRBJ1-4; the D gene is possibly TRBD1 (5 bases). The TCR sequence derives from a middle-aged man in good health. The sequenced sample consisted of memory T cells sorted from blood. The CDR3 coding sequence is TGTGCCAGCAGTTACTCTTTCCTTGGCCAGGGAGGGATTGTGAGTGAAAAACTGTTTTTT. Amino acids: CASSYSFLGQGGIVSEKLFF.